This entry describes one T cell receptor (beta chain). Its antigen target is currently unknown. Base quality data are lacking; no much larger clone is found one base away. V is pared back by 8 bases and J by 2 bases, with 19 bases lying between the germline termini. The CDR3 runs 15 amino acids, cysteine and phenylalanine included. Only CDR3 DNA remains: 45 bases, in frame from the first base. Looking up the germline V gene yields CDR1 ENHRY and CDR2 SYGVKD. The entry originates in a study of blood T cell repertoires in COVID-19 (TCRdb year 2020). Context from the whole study: The collaborator samples originated in the United States, Italy and Spain and spanned the acute and convalescent phases of COVID-19. The prospective study material was composed of cDNA or gDNA derived from T cells, B-cell-depleted T cells, or PBMCs. The dataset comprised deeply sampled blood TCRbeta repertoires from subjects exposed to, actively infected with, or recovered from COVID-19. A freely available public database, intended as a resource for researchers studying the immune response to SARS-CoV-2, is where the repertoires were released. The samples were drawn from the first 160 participants of the ongoing ImmuneRACE study and from 1,200 or so subjects provided by 6 global collaborators. A de-identified subject ID, COVID-19 status, age in years and sex were almost always included in the sample metadata. HLA class I and class II types, where available, came from metadata supplied by the sample provider rather than from assay-based typing. What the work shows at the level of the full study, not this receptor alone: The quantity of clinical and demographic metadata differed by source and by participant and was supplied without curation.

Whole blood was collected in K2EDTA tubes by collaborating institutions according to the institutions' own protocols. For TCRbeta analysis, collaborators shipped samples as frozen whole blood, isolated PBMCs, or DNA extracted from either of those sample types. The immunoSEQ Assay, a bias-controlled multiplex PCR, was used to amplify TCRbeta CDR3 regions from genomic DNA. The authors' pipeline ran thus. Nucleated cell counts per sample were estimated from amplification of reference gene primers within the assay. To quantify the absolute abundance of each unique TCRbeta CDR3 rearrangement, sequence reads were collapsed and filtered. For each sample, productive Simpson clonality was calculated as the square root of Simpson's diversity index across productive rearrangements. This is the immuneACCESS table as TCRdb keeps it, with only in-frame sequences that have V and J called. A part of the clones is gone; compared with another copy, unresolved V genes explain less than half, and the rest is unexplained. The V and J calls and clone size are taken from that table; D and trimming were inferred from the DNA. This sample is represented by under 250,000 clones; approximately 84% of them were singletons. About 4% of the sample lies in the top ten.

The TCR sequence derives from a man aged 50-60 years with acute or convalescent COVID-19. The chain joins TRBV10-3 to TRBJ2-7; 7 matching bases give a weak D call of TRBD2. Sequenced sample: peripheral blood. DNA sequence: TGTGCCATCCAGGGCATGGGGGGGCTCACCTACGAGCAGTACTTC. The translation is CAIQGMGGLTYEQYF.